A selection of T cell receptor beta chains follows, all from one sample in a study of identical twins. TCRdb processed the 5' RACE reads anew with MiXCR; each CDR3 protein has one entry. The sample carries about 660,000 distinct CDR3 sequences, about 9.4% recorded once. The same data also went into a second study, on yellow fever vaccine responses in identical twins.

The sample consisted of PBMCs. The source is a woman aged 18 to 35 in good health. Both conserved end residues are part of each CDR3. D genes are given only for firm matches. Where a row states a size, it is once, few, many or the class of an expanded clone; other rows omit it.

>TRBV24-1|TRBD1|TRBJ2-4|few
TGTGCCACCAGTGACGGGGGACAGGGGGCTGCCAAAAACATTCAGTACTTC
CATSDGGQGAAKNIQYF
>TRBV28|NA|TRBJ2-7|NA
TGTGCCAGCAGAATCGGGACTTTCGGGTTCTCCTACGAGCACTACTTC
CASRIGTFGFSYEHYF
>TRBV12-3/TRBV12-4|NA|TRBJ2-1|many
TGTGCCAGCAGTGGGGGTGGCCTTTCGAACAATGAGCAGTTCTTC
CASSGGGLSNNEQFF
>TRBV28|NA|TRBJ2-7|few
TGTGCCAGCAGTGTCCGCCCCCACGAGCAGTACTTC
CASSVRPHEQYF
>TRBV12-3/TRBV12-4|TRBD2|TRBJ2-7|NA
TGTGCCAGCAGTTTAGGCTTGTGGACTAGCGGGGGGTACGAGCAGTACTTC
CASSLGLWTSGGYEQYF
>TRBV20-1|NA|TRBJ2-3|once
TGCAGTGCTACGGACAGAGTCTTGTCAGATACGCAGTGTTTT
CSATDRVLSDTQCF
>TRBV10-3|NA|TRBJ2-7|few
TGTGCCACCGCGGGACACCTTACCTACGAGCAGTACTTC
CATAGHLTYEQYF
>TRBV5-1|NA|TRBJ2-5|many
TGCGCCAGCAGCTTGATTGGGGACCAAGAGACCCAGTACTTC
CASSLIGDQETQYF
>TRBV28|TRBD2|TRBJ2-1|few
TGTGCCAGCGTACCGAATAGCGGGGGGGCCTACAATGAGCAGTTCTTC
CASVPNSGGAYNEQFF
>TRBV20-1|NA|TRBJ2-7|NA
TGCAGTGCTAGAGCACTGTTATCCTACGAGCAGTACTTC
CSARALLSYEQYF
>TRBV20-1|NA|TRBJ2-3|few
TGCAGTGCTAAGAGCTCCGAGCGGACTGGAGACACAGATACGCAGTATTTT
CSAKSSERTGDTDTQYF
>TRBV10-3|NA|TRBJ2-1|NA
TGTGCCATCAGTGAGTCGAATAGCGGCAATGAGCAGTTCTTC
CAISESNSGNEQFF
>TRBV6-5|NA|TRBJ2-3|NA
TGTGCCAGCAGGCCGACGGAAAATACGCAGTATTTT
CASRPTENTQYF
>TRBV12-3/TRBV12-4|NA|TRBJ2-1|many
TGTGCCAGCAGTGGACGGCAGTCCTCCTACAATGAGCAGTTCTTC
CASSGRQSSYNEQFF
>TRBV20-1|TRBD1|TRBJ2-5|NA
TGCAGTGCAGGGGGGACAGGGGAAGTGGAGACCCAGTACTTC
CSAGGTGEVETQYF
>TRBV12-3/TRBV12-4|TRBD1|TRBJ2-7|many
TGTGCCAGCAGTTCGATCGACAGGGGCAACGAGCAGTACTTC
CASSSIDRGNEQYF
>TRBV20-1|TRBD2|TRBJ2-7|NA
TGCAGTGCTAGTCCTAGCGGGAGTCCAGGGTACTTC
CSASPSGSPGYF
>TRBV6-2/TRBV6-3|TRBD1|TRBJ2-1|few
TGTGCCAGCAGTCGCAATACAGGGGGCGCGGGGAGTTCCTACAATGAGCAGTTCTTC
CASSRNTGGAGSSYNEQFF
>TRBV18|NA|TRBJ2-2|few
TGTGCCAGCTCACCACCAATACCTAACACCGGGGAGCTGTTTTTT
CASSPPIPNTGELFF
>TRBV5-1|TRBD2|TRBJ2-1|NA
TGCGCCAGCAGCTTGGGAGCTGCGGGAGCCTACAATGAGCAGTTCTTC
CASSLGAAGAYNEQFF
>TRBV11-2|TRBD1|TRBJ2-7|few
TGTGCCAGCAGCTTAGGACAGGGTGGGGACTACGAGCAGTACTTC
CASSLGQGGDYEQYF
>TRBV12-3/TRBV12-4|NA|TRBJ2-4|many
TGTGCCAGCAGTTTGGGGGGACAGATAGCCAAAAACATTCAGTACTTC
CASSLGGQIAKNIQYF
>TRBV12-3/TRBV12-4|NA|TRBJ2-1|many
TGTGCCAGCAGCTCCCCATGGGACACGAGCTCCTACAATGAGCAGTTCTTC
CASSSPWDTSSYNEQFF
>TRBV28|NA|TRBJ1-5|few
TGTGCCAGCAGTTCTAGGCGGGGTCAGCCCCAGCATTTT
CASSSRRGQPQHF
>TRBV20-1|NA|TRBJ2-7|NA
TGCAGTGCTAAGCCCAGACCCTTGACGGAGCAGTACTTC
CSAKPRPLTEQYF
>TRBV9|NA|TRBJ2-1|NA
TGTGCCAGCAGCGTGGGTCCGGGTCGGGGCTTTAACAATGAGCAGTTCTTC
CASSVGPGRGFNNEQFF
>TRBV7-2|TRBD2|TRBJ2-2|NA
TGTGCCAGCAGCTTAGCGCCTAGCGGGACCGGGGAGCTGTTTTTT
CASSLAPSGTGELFF
>TRBV7-2|NA|TRBJ1-1|NA
TGTGCCAGCAGCTTCCTATGGGGGAACACTGAAGCTTTCTTT
CASSFLWGNTEAFF
>TRBV10-2|TRBD2|TRBJ2-1|many
TGCGCCAGCAGTGGGTCCGGACTAGCGGGAGGGCCCGGATACAATGAGCAGTTCTTC
CASSGSGLAGGPGYNEQFF
>TRBV27|TRBD1|TRBJ2-1|many
TGTGCCAGCTCTCAACCGGGACAGCCCGACAATGAGCAGTTCTTC
CASSQPGQPDNEQFF
>TRBV2|TRBD1|TRBJ2-1|many
TGTGCCAGCAGTGAAGCAAAAGGGACAGGGGGTGGCAATGAGCAGTTCTTC
CASSEAKGTGGGNEQFF
>TRBV7-6|NA|TRBJ2-3|NA
TGTGCCAGCAGCTCCCGGACACCCGATACGCAGTATTTT
CASSSRTPDTQYF
>TRBV6-2/TRBV6-3|NA|TRBJ2-7|many
TGTGCCAGCAGCCCCGGATCGGTGTACGAGCAGTACTTC
CASSPGSVYEQYF
>TRBV15|NA|TRBJ1-4|many
TGTGCCACCGGCGGGGATAATGAAAAACTGTTTTTT
CATGGDNEKLFF
>TRBV29-1|NA|TRBJ1-2|few
TGCAGCGTTGAAGGAGGCAGCGGCTATGGCTACACCTTC
CSVEGGSGYGYTF
>TRBV7-9|NA|TRBJ2-5|few
TGTGCCAGCAGCTCAGGAGTGGGCCTGGGAGAGACCCAGTACTTC
CASSSGVGLGETQYF
>TRBV4-1|NA|TRBJ2-2|NA
TGCGCCAGCAAAGGACAAATGGCGAACACCGGGGAGCTGTTTTTT
CASKGQMANTGELFF
>TRBV7-2|NA|TRBJ1-2|NA
TGTGCCAGCAGCTTAGGAGACAGGAATTCCTATGGCTACACCTTC
CASSLGDRNSYGYTF
>TRBV11-2|TRBD2|TRBJ2-7|NA
TGTGCCAGCAGCCTATCACGACTAGCCTACTACGAGCAGTACTTC
CASSLSRLAYYEQYF
>TRBV20-1|NA|TRBJ2-3|many
TGCAGTGCTAGGGACCCTCTTGCAGATACGCAGTATTTT
CSARDPLADTQYF
>TRBV2|TRBD1|TRBJ2-7|few
TGTGCCAGCAGGGAGACAGGGGGAAGCGAGCAGTACTTC
CASRETGGSEQYF
>TRBV20-1|NA|TRBJ1-4|NA
TGCAGTGCTAGAGACGCGGGGCATAATGAAAAACTGTTTTTT
CSARDAGHNEKLFF
>TRBV15|NA|TRBJ1-6|NA
TGTGCCACCAGCAGGGGAATAGAGTCACCCCTCCACTTT
CATSRGIESPLHF
>TRBV10-3|NA|TRBJ2-2|NA
TGTGCCATCAGTCCTCCATGGTCAGCGAACACCGGGGAGCTGTTTTTT
CAISPPWSANTGELFF
>TRBV4-3|TRBD1|TRBJ2-1|NA
TGCGCCAGCAGCCAAGTTGCCCTACAGGGGGTGGATGAGCAGTTCTTC
CASSQVALQGVDEQFF
>TRBV7-8|TRBD2|TRBJ2-5|many
TGTGCCAGCAGCGGCGGACTAGCGGGGGATTCTCAAGAGACCCAGTACTTC
CASSGGLAGDSQETQYF
>TRBV7-9|NA|TRBJ2-3|NA
TGTGCCAGCAGCTTAGGTTCGATATACACAGATACGCAGTATTTT
CASSLGSIYTDTQYF
>TRBV28|TRBD2|TRBJ2-1|NA
TGTGCCAGCCAAGGCGGGGGAGCCTACAATGAGCAGTTCTTC
CASQGGGAYNEQFF
>TRBV20-1|TRBD2|TRBJ2-3|NA
TGCAGTGCTCTGGGACTAGCGGGTTCCAAGACTAGCACAGATACGCAGTATTTT
CSALGLAGSKTSTDTQYF
>TRBV7-2|NA|TRBJ2-3|many
TGTGCCAGCAGCCTTGGGACTTTCCGCACAGATACGCAGTATTTT
CASSLGTFRTDTQYF
>TRBV29-1|NA|TRBJ2-1|many
TGCAGCGTTGGACGGGGAGGTTCCTACAATGAGCAGTTCTTC
CSVGRGGSYNEQFF
>TRBV9|TRBD2|TRBJ2-5|few
TGTGCCAGCAGCCCCGTAGCGGGGGGCGGGGAGACCCAGTACTTC
CASSPVAGGGETQYF
>TRBV5-1|TRBD1|TRBJ2-5|few
TGCGCCAGCAGCTTGGGGGACAGGGAGTGGCAAGAGACCCAGTACTTC
CASSLGDREWQETQYF
>TRBV20-1|NA|TRBJ2-1|many
TGCAGTGCTAGAGTCCCTACGAGCTACAATGAGCAGTTCTTC
CSARVPTSYNEQFF
>TRBV5-1|NA|TRBJ2-6|NA
TGCGCCAGCAGCGGAGCCCTACCCTTATCATCTGGGGCCAACGTCCTGACTTTC
CASSGALPLSSGANVLTF